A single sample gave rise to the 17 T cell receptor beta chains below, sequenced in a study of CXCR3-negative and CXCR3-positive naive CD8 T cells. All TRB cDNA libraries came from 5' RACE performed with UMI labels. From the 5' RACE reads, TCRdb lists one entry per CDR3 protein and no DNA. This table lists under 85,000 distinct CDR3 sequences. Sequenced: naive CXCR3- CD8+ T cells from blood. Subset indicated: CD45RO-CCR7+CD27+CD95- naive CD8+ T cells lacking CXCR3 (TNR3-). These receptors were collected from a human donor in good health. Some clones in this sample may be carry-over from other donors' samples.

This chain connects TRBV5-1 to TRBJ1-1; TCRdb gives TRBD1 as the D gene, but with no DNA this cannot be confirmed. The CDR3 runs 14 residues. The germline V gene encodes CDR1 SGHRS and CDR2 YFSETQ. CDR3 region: CASSEGQGPTEAFF.

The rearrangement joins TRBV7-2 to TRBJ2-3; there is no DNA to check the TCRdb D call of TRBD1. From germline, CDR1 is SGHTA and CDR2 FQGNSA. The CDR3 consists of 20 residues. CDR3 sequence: CASSSEDLYRGGFDGWTQYF.

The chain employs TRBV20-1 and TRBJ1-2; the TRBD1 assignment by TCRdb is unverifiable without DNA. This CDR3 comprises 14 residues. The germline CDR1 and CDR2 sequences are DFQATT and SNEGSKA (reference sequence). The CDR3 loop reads CSASRDREVHGYTF.

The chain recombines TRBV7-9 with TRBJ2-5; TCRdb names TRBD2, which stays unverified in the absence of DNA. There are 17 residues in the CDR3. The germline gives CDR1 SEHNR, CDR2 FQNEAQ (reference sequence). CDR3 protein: CASSLGLGSGIQETQYF.

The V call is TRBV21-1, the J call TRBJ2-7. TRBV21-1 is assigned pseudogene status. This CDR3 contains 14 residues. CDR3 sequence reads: CASSKGQLLYEQYF.

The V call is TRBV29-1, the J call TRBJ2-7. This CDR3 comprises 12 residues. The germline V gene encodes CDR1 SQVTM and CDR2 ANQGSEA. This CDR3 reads CSVLGPSYEQYF.

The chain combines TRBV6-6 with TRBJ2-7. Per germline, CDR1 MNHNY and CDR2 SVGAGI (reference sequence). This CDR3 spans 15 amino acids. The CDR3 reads CASTRGVYQAYEQYF.

The CDR3 loop is CASSLGASGEQYF. V usage is TRBV7-9 and J usage is TRBJ2-7. Germline V CDR1 and CDR2: SEHNR, FQNEAQ (reference sequence). CDR3 length: 13 amino acids. The whole variable domain, remainder taken from reference TRBV7-9 and TRBJ2-7, is DTGVSQNPRHKITKRGQNVTFRCDPISEHNRLYWYRQTLGQGPEFLTYFQNEAQLEKSRLLSDRFSAERPKGSFSTLEIQRTEQGDSAMYLCASSLGASGEQYFGPGTRLTVT.

CDR3 protein: CASSLTSDSHNEQFF. The chain carries TRBV6-5 and TRBJ2-1; without DNA, the TCRdb call of TRBD1 cannot be checked. CDR1 is MNHEY, CDR2 SVGAGI, per germline. The CDR3 runs 15 residues.

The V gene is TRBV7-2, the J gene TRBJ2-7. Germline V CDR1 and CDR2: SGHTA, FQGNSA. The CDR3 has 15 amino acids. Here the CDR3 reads CASSLAPDRSYEQYF.

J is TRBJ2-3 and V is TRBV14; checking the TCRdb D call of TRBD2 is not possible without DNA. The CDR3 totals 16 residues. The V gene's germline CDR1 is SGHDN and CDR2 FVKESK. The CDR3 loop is CASSQWSGGAADTQYF. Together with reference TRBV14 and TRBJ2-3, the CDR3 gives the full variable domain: EAGVTQFPSHSVIEKGQTVTLRCDPISGHDNLYWYRRVMGKEIKFLLHFVKESKQDESGMPNNRFLAERTGGTYSTLKVQPAELEDSGVYFCASSQWSGGAADTQYFGPGTRLTVL.

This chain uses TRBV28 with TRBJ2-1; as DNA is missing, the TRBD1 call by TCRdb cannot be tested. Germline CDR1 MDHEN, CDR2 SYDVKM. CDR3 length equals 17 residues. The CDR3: CTSRSFAGAGGNNEQFF.

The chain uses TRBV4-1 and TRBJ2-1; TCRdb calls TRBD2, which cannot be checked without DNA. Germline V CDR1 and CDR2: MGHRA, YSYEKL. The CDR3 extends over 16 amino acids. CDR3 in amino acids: CASSPTSGRSYNEQFF.

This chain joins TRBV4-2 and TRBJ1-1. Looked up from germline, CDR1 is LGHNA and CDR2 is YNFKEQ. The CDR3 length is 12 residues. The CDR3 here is CASSQGPPEAFF.

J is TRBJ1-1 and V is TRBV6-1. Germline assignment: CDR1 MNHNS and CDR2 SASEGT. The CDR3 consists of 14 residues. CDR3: CASSEAVENTEAFF.

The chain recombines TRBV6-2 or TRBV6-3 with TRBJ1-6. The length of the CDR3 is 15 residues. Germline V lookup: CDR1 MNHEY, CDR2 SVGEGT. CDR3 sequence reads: CASSPHGEGNSPLHF.

This CDR3 reads CASSFDGFSEAFF. The V and J genes are TRBV5-1 and TRBJ1-1. This CDR3 has 13 residues. Germline CDR1 is SGHRS and CDR2 is YFSETQ.